This paragraph reports one T cell receptor (beta chain). Its antigen is still unknown. The data were taken from a study of T cell responses to AZD1222 COVID-19 vaccine. Clones were read by immunoSEQ multiplex PCR, and TCRdb kept only the in-frame ones, dropping some. The sample has 100,000 or so clones, roughly 89% seen once. Whole-study findings and limits: Seropositive AZD1222 recipients at baseline numbered only five or six.

The trim removed 6 bases at V and 8 bases at J, leaving 10 bases unmatched. Germline V gene lookup returns CDR1 SGHTA and CDR2 FQGTGA. This CDR3 comprises 15 residues. This rearrangement joins TRBV7-3 to TRBJ1-1, with 12 bases lining up with TRBD1. The TCR comes from an adult in good health. The sample in question was peripheral blood, obtained on day 0 of AZD1222 vaccination. In nucleotides, the CDR3 is TGTGCCAGCAGTTCCGGGACAGGGGGCATCATGGAAGCTTTCTTT. It codes for CASSSGTGGIMEAFF.